One T cell receptor (beta chain) is described in this entry. Time point described: patch test 1, 2 weeks after DPC sensitization. The treatment denotes: therapeutic diphenylcyclopropenone sensitization with weekly scalp DPC. This entry comes from a study of human T cells and chemical hapten exposure. For the study at large: The variation in per-sample TCR yields arose mainly from small differences in pooled library volumes.

Each CDR3 protein gets one entry after TCRdb re-called the RACE reads with MiXCR. The sample lists about 120,000 distinct CDR3 sequences, roughly 13% occurring once. Germline V gene data show CDR1 as MGHRA and CDR2 as YSYEKL. Trimming shortened V by 0 bases and J by 2 bases, and 20 bases separated the two germline ends. The CDR3 sequence is 18 residues long. V usage is TRBV4-1 and J usage is TRBJ2-7, with D perhaps being TRBD1 or TRBD2 (5 bases each). This specimen consisted of whole blood, obtained in connection with sensitization to the hapten diphenylcyclopropenone (DPC). This clonotype was obtained from a young man with alopecia areata. Some clones in this sample may be carry-over from other donors' samples. CDR3 coding DNA: TGCGCCAGCAGCCAAGATCTCGTTACGGGGACGGTGACCTACGAGCAGTACTTC. It specifies CASSQDLVTGTVTYEQYF.